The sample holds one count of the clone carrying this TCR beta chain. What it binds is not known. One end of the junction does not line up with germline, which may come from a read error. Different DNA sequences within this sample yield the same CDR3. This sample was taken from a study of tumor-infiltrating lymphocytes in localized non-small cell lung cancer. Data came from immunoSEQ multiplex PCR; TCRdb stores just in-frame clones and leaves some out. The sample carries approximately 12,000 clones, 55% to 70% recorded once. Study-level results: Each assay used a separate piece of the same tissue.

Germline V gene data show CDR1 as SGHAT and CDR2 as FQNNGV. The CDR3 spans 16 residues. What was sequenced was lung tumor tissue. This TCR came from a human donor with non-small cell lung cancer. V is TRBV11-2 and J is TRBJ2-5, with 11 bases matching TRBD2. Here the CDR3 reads CASSLGLAGGQETQYF. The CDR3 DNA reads TGTGCCAGCAGCTTAGGGCTAGCGGGGGGTCAAGAAACCCAGTACTTC.